Listed here is a single T cell receptor beta chain. The sample comes from a study of blood T cell repertoires in COVID-19. This CDR3 comprises 12 residues. Trimming removed 4 bases at V and 7 bases at J, with 13 bases between. The germline CDR1 and CDR2 sequences are GTSNPN and SVGIG (reference sequence). Original methodology: Estimation of nucleated cell counts was performed using reference gene primer amplification. Clones were sequenced by immunoSEQ multiplex PCR, and TCRdb holds only the in-frame ones, with some missing. D and trimming were read from the DNA, whereas the V and J calls and clone size are those reported in that table. Here the sample spans 57,000 or so clones, roughly 80% being singletons.

The gene calls are TRBV30 and TRBJ1-1; D perhaps matches TRBD1 (5 bases). The receptor comes from a man aged 55-75 years with acute or convalescent COVID-19. The material sequenced was peripheral blood. CDR3 amino acids: CAWITGWGEAFF. The CDR3 region has the DNA TGTGCCTGGATAACAGGATGGGGTGAAGCTTTCTTT.